The 6 T cell receptor beta chains below come from one sample, sequenced in a study of cytomegalovirus exposure and HLA in healthy donors. Vbeta (60) and Jbeta (13) primers were used in the PCR. Generated by immunoSEQ multiplex PCR, the TCRdb table keeps only in-frame clones and is missing some. This sample has 180,000 or so clones, with roughly four fifths found just once. The sequencing sample was made of PBMCs. The receptors shown here come from a man in his late teens or twenties in good health and CMV-seronegative.

The rearrangement links TRBV5-6 to TRBJ1-2, with D possibly TRBD1 on 6 matching bases. In germline, CDR1 is SGHDT, CDR2 YYEEEE. CDR3 size: 14 residues. V lost 4 bases, J lost 3 bases, and 13 bases lay in between. CDR3 DNA sequence: TGTGCCAGCAGCCTGGGGGCGTGGGACTATGGCTACACCTTC. Its translation: CASSLGAWDYGYTF.

The V call is TRBV4-1, the J call TRBJ1-4; 7 bases agree with TRBD1. V trimming: 3 bases; J trimming: 5 bases; junction bases outside the gene matches: 6. The length of the CDR3 is 15 residues. Germline lookup yields CDR1 MGHRA and CDR2 YSYEKL. The CDR3 here is CASSHPDRDNEKLFF. The CDR3 DNA is TGCGCCAGCAGCCATCCCGACAGGGACAATGAAAAACTGTTTTTT.

The chain combines TRBV19 with TRBJ2-1, with D perhaps TRBD1 (6 bases). CDR3 length equals 10 residues. Germline V CDR1 and CDR2: LNHDA, SQIVND (reference sequence). The CDR3 region is CGDTTREQFF. The CDR3 DNA reads TGTGGGGACACCACCCGGGAGCAGTTCTTC. The entire variable domain, with the rest obtained from reference TRBV19 and TRBJ2-1, is as follows: DGGITQSPKYLFRKEGQNVTLSCEQNLNHDAMYWYRQDPGQGLRLIYYSQIVNDFQKGDIAEGYSVSREKKESFPLTVTSAQKNPTAFYLCGDTTREQFFGPGTRLTVL.

Remarks on this clone: One junction end disagrees with the germline gene, perhaps due to a read error. Other DNA sequences from this sample encode an identical CDR3 as well. CDR3 coding DNA: TGTGCCAGTACCGTGACCCGGGGGGCCGGGGAGTTGTTTTTT. Translated, it gives CASTVTRGAGELFF. The rearrangement joins TRBV19 to TRBJ2-2; D is perhaps TRBD2 (7 bases). The V gene's germline CDR1 is LNHDA and CDR2 SQIVND (reference sequence). The CDR3 is made up of 14 amino acids.

The chain combines TRBV5-5 with TRBJ1-4; a possible D gene is TRBD1 (6 bases). In germline, CDR1 is SGHKS, CDR2 YYEKEE (reference sequence). CDR3 size: 16 residues. V was clipped by 1 base and J by 6 bases, with 16 bases between them. Written as DNA, the CDR3 is TGTGCCAGCAGCTTGCCTCGCCAGGGGAATTATGAAAAACTGTTTTTT. Residues: CASSLPRQGNYEKLFF.

The gene calls are TRBV2 and TRBJ2-3, with D perhaps TRBD2 (6 bases). Germline CDR1 reads SNHLY; CDR2 reads FYNNEI. V was shortened by 3 bases and J by 9 bases, with 13 bases between the two germline ends. This CDR3 is 13 amino acids long. In nucleotides, the CDR3 is TGTGCCAGCAGTGACGACTTGCGGGGCACGCAGTATTTT. Translating it yields CASSDDLRGTQYF.